Each of the 6 T cell receptor beta chains below was sequenced from the same sample in a study of blood T cell repertoires in COVID-19. The repertoire was sequenced with immunoSEQ multiplex PCR; TCRdb's copy has only in-frame clones and lacks some. The sample lists over 350,000 clones; roughly 90% were seen once. What was sequenced was peripheral blood. Receptor source: a woman aged 30 to 39 with active or convalescent COVID-19.

This chain connects TRBV4-1 to TRBJ2-1; D not resolved. This CDR3 is built from 17 residues. The germline V gene has CDR1 MGHRA and CDR2 YSYEKL. Trimming removed 4 bases at V and 7 bases at J, with 23 bases between. CDR3 protein: CASSPPLRLGETNEQFF. The CDR3 DNA reads as TGCGCCAGCAGCCCACCCTTGCGGCTGGGTGAGACGAATGAGCAGTTCTTC.

This clone was seen a few times. CDR3 residues: CASSLAPQGDGYTF. CDR3 DNA: TGCGCCAGCAGCTTGGCCCCACAGGGGGATGGCTACACCTTC. The chain has TRBV5-1 and TRBJ1-2; 8 nucleotides agree with TRBD1. The CDR3 has 14 amino acids. Trimming at V came to 0 bases and at J to 6 bases, leaving 4 bases not matched to a gene. Germline CDR1 is SGHRS and CDR2 is YFSETQ.

This clone has more than one count but fewer than ten. J is TRBJ1-2 and V is TRBV2; TRBD1 aligns across 8 bases. The V segment lost 1 base and the J segment 8 bases; nucleotides outside the gene matches: 9. CDR3 length: 15 residues. Germline assignment: CDR1 SNHLY and CDR2 FYNNEI. As DNA, the CDR3 is TGTGCCAGCAGTGAAGGTGGCAGGGGGCTTATGGGCTACACCTTC. This sequence encodes CASSEGGRGLMGYTF.

The sample holds one count of this clone. The genes are TRBV7-2 and TRBJ1-1; 10 bases fit TRBD1. The CDR3 spans 13 residues. V lost 5 bases to trimming and J lost 7 bases; unmatched junction nucleotides: 4. The germline CDR1 and CDR2 sequences are SGHTA and FQGNSA. The CDR3 here is CASSETGGGEAFF. As DNA, the CDR3 is TGTGCCAGCAGCGAGACAGGGGGCGGTGAAGCTTTCTTT.

This clone has only a few counts. The CDR3 is CASSLWTGQSTNEKLFF. For the CDR3, the DNA is TGTGCCAGCAGCCTCTGGACAGGGCAATCAACTAATGAAAAACTGTTTTTT. The V and J genes are TRBV7-9 and TRBJ1-4, with 8 bases lining up with TRBD1. The V and J ends lost 5 bases and 0 bases, in that order; junction bases with no gene match: 8. Germline CDR1 reads SEHNR; CDR2 reads FQNEAQ (reference sequence). This CDR3 has 17 residues.

This chain connects TRBV7-8 to TRBJ2-7, with 7 bases matching TRBD1. From germline, CDR1 is SGHVS and CDR2 FQNEAQ. This CDR3 region has 15 residues. The ends lost 4 bases at V and 1 base at J; junction bases unmatched: 7. DNA of the CDR3: TGTGCCAGCAGCTCCTTGGACAGGATATCCTACGAGCAGTACTTC. It yields the protein CASSSLDRISYEQYF.